This TCR beta chain emerged from a study of CD8+CD57+ T cells in acquired aplastic anemia. Study-wide context: Each DNA sample taken from sorted CD4+ and CD8+ cells came to 3.2 ug on average.

It was genomic DNA that served as the template for profiling TCR beta VDJ and CDR3. TCRdb re-analysed the reads in MiXCR, keeping a single row per CDR3 protein. The table lists 170,000 or so distinct CDR3 sequences, less than 50% of them singletons. Individuals selected for sequencing had exhibited CD8+CD57+ cell expansion on flow cytometry. Severe acquired aplastic anemia was present in all patients. V gave up 5 bases and J gave up 3 bases; unmatched junction bases: 3. Germline V lookup: CDR1 SSHAT, CDR2 FNYEAQ (reference sequence). The CDR3 has 13 amino acids. The chain combines TRBV7-7 with TRBJ2-7, with 8 nucleotides matching TRBD2. The TCR comes from a human donor with aplastic anemia. Sample: sorted CD4+, CD8+, or CD8+CD57+ T cells (not recorded which) from PBMCs. The CDR3 nucleotides are TGTGCCAGCAGCAAGGGGACTAGCTACGAGCAGTACTTC. It yields the protein CASSKGTSYEQYF.